Following are 24 T cell receptor beta chains from one sample sequenced in a study of patients and donors after allogeneic stem cell transplantation. TCRdb itself ran the RT-PCR reads through MiXCR, one entry per CDR3 protein. The sample contains some 160,000 distinct CDR3 sequences, 24% of which appear only once. The material sequenced was blood, either unsorted or a sorted T cell fraction (not recorded which). These receptors were collected from a human donor who was either an allogeneic HSCT recipient or a stem cell or donor lymphocyte infusion donor (not recorded which). It is not recorded whose cells these are; they may come from a transplant donor.

This rearrangement joins TRBV5-5 to TRBJ2-1; D possibly matches TRBD1 or TRBD2 (5 bases each). CDR3 length: 18 amino acids. Between the trimmed V and J ends, which lost 6 bases and 5 bases, there was a span of 27 bases. From germline, CDR1 is SGHKS and CDR2 YYEKEE (reference sequence). The CDR3 DNA is TGTGCCAGCACCAGACAGCCGAGGGTACCCATATCAGACAATGAGCAGTTCTTC. Its translation is CASTRQPRVPISDNEQFF.

The chain joins TRBV12-3 or TRBV12-4 to TRBJ1-2; D ambiguous. The CDR3 length is 14 residues. Trimming pared 2 bases from V and 4 bases from J, leaving 11 bases between. The CDR3 bases are TGTGCCAGCAGTTTAAGGCAGCCAATCTATGGCTACACCTTC. Protein product: CASSLRQPIYGYTF.

The chain has TRBV5-6 and TRBJ1-2; D is unresolved. CDR1 and CDR2 (germline): SGHDT, YYEEEE. This CDR3 spans 15 amino acids. V lost 6 bases, J lost 3 bases, and 18 bases lay in between. The CDR3 here is CASTIPRQVDYGYTF. The CDR3, as DNA: TGTGCCAGCACCATACCCCGGCAGGTGGACTATGGCTACACCTTC.

This clonotype has a handful of counts. The V gene is TRBV12-3 or TRBV12-4, the J gene TRBJ2-7, with TRBD1 as a possible D gene (6 bases). CDR3 length: 14 residues. The V end lost 5 bases, the J end lost 5 bases, and 16 bases lay between the germline ends. This CDR3 reads CASSIYHRAHEQYF. In nucleotides, the CDR3 is TGTGCCAGCAGTATCTATCACAGGGCCCACGAGCAGTACTTC.

This clonotype was seen at least ten times. This chain joins TRBV20-1 and TRBJ1-1, with a possible D match to TRBD1 (6 bases). The V end was cut by 6 bases, the J end by 9 bases, with 17 bases between. Germline loops: CDR1 DFQATT, CDR2 SNEGSKA (reference sequence). There are 12 residues in the CDR3. Written as DNA, the CDR3 is TGCAGTGCCAAGGGTACAGGGAAAAAAGCTTTCTTT. It translates to CSAKGTGKKAFF.

As to this clonotype: One junction end does not reproduce the germline sequence, and a read error may be involved. This chain uses TRBV6-5 with TRBJ2-2, with 9 bases fitting TRBD2. Germline V CDR1 and CDR2: MNHEY, SVGAGI. The CDR3 is 14 amino acids. The CDR3 loop is CASKTSGNTGELFF. The CDR3 bases are TGTGCAAGCAAGACTAGCGGGAACACCGGGGAGCTGTTTTTT.

The genes are TRBV5-1 and TRBJ2-4; 11 bases fit TRBD1. CDR3 length: 16 amino acids. V shed 3 bases, J shed 2 bases, and the junction held 4 bases outside the gene matches. Germline V gene data show CDR1 as SGHRS and CDR2 as YFSETQ. CDR3 protein: CASSYGQGATKNIQYF. As DNA, the CDR3 is TGCGCCAGCAGCTACGGACAGGGGGCGACCAAAAACATTCAGTACTTC.

The chain uses TRBV6-1 and TRBJ2-5, with D possibly matching TRBD2 (6 bases). Trimming shortened V by 1 base and J by 5 bases, and 14 bases separated the two germline ends. Germline CDR1 and CDR2: MNHNS and SASEGT. This CDR3 has 15 residues. CDR3 residues: CASSEESGSLETQYF. The CDR3 DNA reads TGTGCCAGCAGTGAAGAAAGCGGGTCATTGGAGACCCAGTACTTC.

This clonotype was seen at least ten times. This rearrangement joins TRBV21-1 to TRBJ1-1; TRBD1, the D gene given by the table, was not confirmed from the DNA. TRBV21-1 is flagged as a pseudogene. The length of the CDR3 is 14 residues. CDR3 nucleotide sequence: TGTGCCAGCAGCAAATCCCGTGGGCAAACTGAAGCTTTCTTT. Translated: CASSKSRGQTEAFF.

The rearrangement joins TRBV20-1 to TRBJ1-1; perhaps TRBD1 as D (6 bases). CDR3 length equals 11 residues. Deletions cut 8 bases from V and 6 bases from J, with 13 bases between. CDR1 is DFQATT and CDR2 is SNEGSKA in the germline V gene (reference sequence). DNA for the CDR3: TGCAGTCCACAGGGTGGGGCTGAAGCTTTCTTT. Translating gives CSPQGGAEAFF.

This clonotype was observed a few times. The V gene is TRBV29-1, the J gene TRBJ2-2; 9 nucleotides align to TRBD1. Germline lookup yields CDR1 SQVTM and CDR2 ANQGSEA. CDR3 length: 15 amino acids. Trimming cost V 7 bases and J 5 bases; bases outside gene matches: 11. CDR3 bases: TGCAGCGCCCACTGTCCCGGGACAGGGACCGGGGAGCTGTTTTTT. Translation gives CSAHCPGTGTGELFF.

This clonotype turned up a few times. The rearrangement links TRBV20-1 to TRBJ1-2, with D possibly matching TRBD1 (6 bases). Germline-derived CDR1 and CDR2 are DFQATT and SNEGSKA (reference sequence). The CDR3 is 13 amino acids. V was pared by 1 base and J by 3 bases, with 9 bases between. CDR3 residues: CSARGGADYGYTF. CDR3 bases: TGCAGTGCTAGAGGGGGGGCTGACTATGGCTACACCTTC.

Only a few counts were recorded for this clonotype. The gene calls are TRBV10-3 and TRBJ2-7; 14 nucleotides line up with TRBD2. The V gene's germline CDR1 is ENHRY and CDR2 SYGVKD. V lost 0 bases and J lost 5; bases outside the gene matches: 3. The CDR3 has 16 amino acids. CDR3 region: CAISESGTSGSHEQYF. In DNA, the CDR3 is TGTGCCATCAGTGAGTCGGGGACTAGCGGGAGCCACGAGCAGTACTTC.

The V gene is TRBV12-3 or TRBV12-4, the J gene TRBJ2-5; 7 bases map to TRBD1. The ends lost 3 bases at V and 2 bases at J; junction bases unmatched: 0. The CDR3 has 13 amino acids. This CDR3 reads CASSLDRQETQYF. The CDR3 region has the DNA TGTGCCAGCAGTTTGGACAGGCAAGAGACCCAGTACTTC.

J is TRBJ2-7 and V is TRBV2; no reliable D call. This CDR3 has 13 residues. The V gene's germline CDR1 is SNHLY and CDR2 FYNNEI. V was clipped by 2 bases and J by 3 bases, with 8 bases between them. CDR3 DNA sequence: TGTGCCAGCAGTGAATATGCCTACTACGAGCAGTACTTC. The encoded protein is CASSEYAYYEQYF.

The rearrangement uses TRBV4-2 and TRBJ2-1; 7 nucleotides line up with TRBD2. The CDR3 runs to 16 residues. Trimming at V came to 0 bases and at J to 0 bases, leaving 2 bases not matched to a gene. The germline gives CDR1 LGHNA, CDR2 YNFKEQ. The chain's CDR3 is CASSQEAGSSYNEQFF. In nucleotides, the CDR3 is TGTGCCAGCAGCCAAGAAGCGGGGAGCTCCTACAATGAGCAGTTCTTC.

Ten or more counts support this clonotype. The rearrangement links TRBV5-6 to TRBJ1-1; D may be TRBD1 (5 bases). CDR3 length: 17 amino acids. V was shortened by 1 base and J by 1 base, with 17 bases between the two germline ends. Germline V gene lookup returns CDR1 SGHDT and CDR2 YYEEEE. CDR3 region: CASSLRAGSGKNTEAFF. DNA for the CDR3: TGTGCCAGCAGCTTGCGGGCAGGGAGCGGAAAGAACACTGAAGCTTTCTTT.

The CDR3 DNA reads TGCAGTGCTGTGGACAGGATGTGGACTAACTATGGCTACACCTTC. It codes for CSAVDRMWTNYGYTF. The chain has TRBV20-1 and TRBJ1-2, with TRBD1 matching over 7 bases. The germline V gene encodes CDR1 DFQATT and CDR2 SNEGSKA (reference sequence). The junction had 9 bases not matched to a gene; V was cut back by 5 bases and J by 0 bases. The CDR3 has 15 amino acids.

This chain links TRBV29-1 with TRBJ2-4, with a possible D match to TRBD2 (5 bases). V was cut by 1 base and J by 8 bases, with 18 bases left in between. Germline CDR1 SQVTM, CDR2 ANQGSEA. This CDR3 contains 15 residues. Written as DNA, the CDR3 is TGCAGCGTTGAAGGAATCGGGAACGAGATGGACATTCAGTACTTC. Protein product: CSVEGIGNEMDIQYF.

The sample holds a few counts of this clonotype. The genes are TRBV29-1 and TRBJ1-3; D ambiguous. The CDR3 has 12 amino acids. Germline loops: CDR1 SQVTM, CDR2 ANQGSEA. CDR3: CAVLPGGNTIYF. The CDR3 DNA reads as TGCGCCGTACTCCCCGGAGGAAACACCATATATTTT.

The rearrangement links TRBV5-4 to TRBJ2-1; D perhaps matches TRBD1 (5 bases). The germline gives CDR1 SGHNT, CDR2 YYREEE (reference sequence). This CDR3 contains 14 residues. Trimming took off 0 bases at V and 5 bases at J, with 9 bases between the two ends. The CDR3 DNA sequence: TGTGCCAGCAGCTTGGCCCGGACAAACAATGAGCAGTTCTTC. It specifies CASSLARTNNEQFF.

This clonotype was observed a single time. The rearrangement joins TRBV10-3 to TRBJ2-7, with unresolved D. V was clipped by 2 bases and J by 3 bases, with 8 bases between them. Germline loops: CDR1 ENHRY, CDR2 SYGVKD. This CDR3 spans 13 amino acids. DNA of the CDR3: TGTGCCATCAGTGAGACCGGAATCTACGAGCAGTACTTC. Translation: CAISETGIYEQYF.

This clonotype was counted ten times or more. This chain uses TRBV12-3 or TRBV12-4 with TRBJ1-1; no definite D call. The CDR3 spans 15 residues. The V and J ends lost 5 bases and 5 bases respectively, with 18 bases between them. The CDR3 is CASSPNLLFGTEAFF. CDR3 DNA: TGTGCCAGCAGTCCAAATTTGTTGTTTGGGACTGAAGCTTTCTTT.

This clonotype was seen more than once but under ten times. The V call is TRBV10-3, the J call TRBJ2-1, with no clear D. CDR3 size: 15 residues. V lost 8 bases and J 2 bases, leaving 16 bases between the germline ends. From germline, CDR1 is ENHRY and CDR2 SYGVKD. Here the CDR3 DNA reads TGTGCCATCGCCCATAGCTCGTTTGCCTACAATGAGCAGTTCTTC. Translated, it gives CAIAHSSFAYNEQFF.